This entry lists 19 T cell receptor beta chains sequenced from one sample in a study of OX40 agonist ivuxolimab in advanced cancers. Only in-frame clones appear in the TCRdb table, and some are missing; sequencing was by immunoSEQ multiplex PCR. This table holds 75,000 to 95,000 clones, roughly 87% found once. Sequences were derived from CD4+ or CD8+ T cells sorted from blood, sampled in a trial of the OX40 agonist ivuxolimab. The receptors derive from an adult with an advanced solid tumor such as melanoma, head and neck, liver or kidney cancer.

J is TRBJ1-2 and V is TRBV6-5; 10 nucleotides agree with TRBD1. The V segment lost 5 bases and the J segment 8 bases; nucleotides outside the gene matches: 11. The CDR3 totals 15 residues. Germline lookup yields CDR1 MNHEY and CDR2 SVGAGI. CDR3 sequence reads: CASSGRGQGRRGYTF. The CDR3 nucleotides read TGTGCCAGCAGTGGACGGGGACAGGGGAGAAGGGGCTACACCTTC.

This clone was detected a few times. The chain is built from TRBV7-2 and TRBJ1-1; possibly TRBD1 for D (6 bases). Germline lookup yields CDR1 SGHTA and CDR2 FQGNSA. The CDR3 has 13 residues. Trimming left V 4 bases short and J 5 bases short, with 11 bases between. The CDR3 nucleotides are TGTGCCAGCAGCTCCGCGGGGGCGACTGAAGCTTTCTTT. Translating it yields CASSSAGATEAFF.

The chain is built from TRBV6-5 and TRBJ1-5; D not resolved. CDR1 is MNHEY and CDR2 is SVGAGI in the germline V gene. CDR3 length: 13 amino acids. V lost 4 bases and J lost 0, with 4 bases in between. The CDR3 nucleotides read TGTGCCAGCAGTTCCCTTAGCAATCAGCCCCAGCATTTT. Translation gives CASSSLSNQPQHF.

The chain couples TRBV14 to TRBJ2-1, with 9 bases identical to TRBD2. The trim removed 5 bases at V and 8 bases at J, leaving 7 bases unmatched. The CDR3 sequence is 14 residues long. Germline lookup yields CDR1 SGHDN and CDR2 FVKESK. The CDR3 DNA is TGTGCCAGCAGCTACGGACTAGCGTCTGATGAGCAGTTCTTC. Its protein product is CASSYGLASDEQFF.

A few counts support this clone. Germline and junction disagree at one end, which may indicate a read error. V gene TRBV7-7 combines with J gene TRBJ2-7; TRBD2 matches 9 bases. CDR1 and CDR2 (germline): SSHAT, FNYEAQ (reference sequence). This CDR3 comprises 17 residues. CDR3 nucleotides: TGTGCTAGCAGCCCCTCTAGCGGGACGGGGCCTTCCTACGAGCAGTACTTC. Translating gives CASSPSSGTGPSYEQYF.

The chain has TRBV6-5 and TRBJ1-1; tentative D call: TRBD1 (5 bases). The CDR3 contains 13 residues. Looked up from germline, CDR1 is MNHEY and CDR2 is SVGAGI. Trimming pared 5 bases from V and 4 bases from J, leaving 11 bases between. The CDR3 loop reads CASSVDKSTEAFF. Here the CDR3 DNA reads TGTGCCAGCAGTGTGGACAAGTCCACTGAAGCTTTCTTT.

The gene calls are TRBV6-5 and TRBJ1-4, with D possibly TRBD1 on 6 matching bases. The ends were cut back, 8 bases at V and 4 bases at J, with 14 bases in the middle. Germline lookup yields CDR1 MNHEY and CDR2 SVGAGI. The CDR3 is 14 amino acids. CDR3 in DNA: TGTGCCAGCGCCGGGGGGCGGAATAATGAAAAACTGTTTTTT. Protein product: CASAGGRNNEKLFF.

The V call is TRBV7-9, the J call TRBJ1-2; weak D call: TRBD1 (6 bases). Germline V lookup: CDR1 SEHNR, CDR2 FQNEAQ (reference sequence). V lost 5 bases and J 7 bases, leaving 20 bases between the germline ends. This CDR3 is built from 15 residues. CDR3 bases: TGTGCCAGCAGCCCTCAGACAGGAGACTTCGGTGGCTACACCTTC. Its translation is CASSPQTGDFGGYTF.

The J gene is TRBJ1-2, the V gene TRBV4-3, with D unresolved. There are 15 residues in the CDR3. V was trimmed by 0 bases and J by 4 bases, leaving 12 bases between them. Per germline, CDR1 LGHNA and CDR2 YSLEER. The CDR3 region is CASSQDFNQRYGYTF. The CDR3 nucleotides are TGCGCCAGCAGCCAAGATTTTAACCAACGCTATGGCTACACCTTC.

This chain's CDR3 is CASSVGRGQVPFF. CDR3 coding DNA: TGTGCCAGCAGCGTAGGCAGGGGGCAGGTACCGTTCTTC. The chain joins TRBV9 to TRBJ2-1; 8 bases are shared with TRBD1. The CDR3 runs to 13 residues. The J segment lost 15 bases and the V segment lost 0 bases, leaving 8 bases of the junction unmatched. Germline assignment: CDR1 SGDLS and CDR2 YYNGEE.

The V call is TRBV30, the J call TRBJ2-7; TRBD2 matches at 10 bases. Germline lookup yields CDR1 GTSNPN and CDR2 SVGIG (reference sequence). The length of the CDR3 is 16 residues. V shed 2 bases and J 5 bases; nucleotides not matched to a gene: 12. The CDR3 loop is CAWSLPSGGTPHEQYF. CDR3 coding DNA: TGTGCCTGGAGTTTGCCTAGCGGGGGAACCCCCCACGAGCAGTACTTC.

V usage is TRBV5-1 and J usage is TRBJ1-1; possible D gene TRBD1, 5 bases. The CDR3 covers 18 residues. Germline V gene sequence: CDR1 SGHRS, CDR2 YFSETQ. The V and J ends lost 4 bases and 1 base respectively, with 23 bases between them. CDR3 sequence (DNA): TGCGCCAGCAGCCCAAGATCGAGCGGTGGGGCGGCGAACACTGAAGCTTTCTTT. It is translated as CASSPRSSGGAANTEAFF.

This chain links TRBV5-4 with TRBJ1-3; 7 nucleotides align to TRBD1. In germline, CDR1 is SGHNT, CDR2 YYREEE (reference sequence). V lost 4 bases to trimming and J lost 1 base; unmatched junction nucleotides: 8. CDR3 size: 16 residues. CDR3: CASSIRDRDSGNTIYF. The CDR3 nucleotides read TGTGCCAGCAGCATACGCGACAGGGATTCTGGAAACACCATATATTTT.

The chain uses TRBV6-6 and TRBJ2-2; D not resolved. Per germline, CDR1 MNHNY and CDR2 SVGAGI (reference sequence). This CDR3 has 12 residues. The V end lost 8 bases, the J end lost 4 bases, and 8 bases lay between the germline ends. The CDR3, as DNA: TGTGCCAGCGCCAGGCTCACCGGGGAGCTGTTTTTT. Its protein product is CASARLTGELFF.

The genes are TRBV7-2 and TRBJ1-2; D may be TRBD1 (5 bases). The germline gives CDR1 SGHTA, CDR2 FQGNSA. Trimming removed 5 bases from V and 8 bases from J, with 21 bases in between. The CDR3 contains 15 residues. The CDR3 bases are TGTGCCAGCAGCCCCTTTACGGACCGTGGGGGGGGCTACACCTTC. Amino acids: CASSPFTDRGGGYTF.

The chain is built from TRBV30 and TRBJ1-4; 9 bases fit TRBD1. Germline-derived CDR1 and CDR2 are GTSNPN and SVGIG (reference sequence). This CDR3 spans 20 amino acids. With V trimmed by 1 base and J by 1 base, 16 bases remained unmatched. In nucleotides, the CDR3 is TGTGCCTGGAGTGATCTCGGGACAGGGTTGTTCTCGGGAACTAATGAAAAACTGTTTTTT. It codes for CAWSDLGTGLFSGTNEKLFF. Complete variable domain (other parts from reference TRBV30 and TRBJ1-4): SQTIHQWPATLVQPVGSPLSLECTVEGTSNPNLYWYRQAAGRGLQLLFYSVGIGQISSEVPQNLSASRPQDRQFILSSKKLLLSDSGFYLCAWSDLGTGLFSGTNEKLFFGSGTQLSVL.

The chain recombines TRBV9 with TRBJ2-1, with 8 positions matching TRBD2. CDR1 is SGDLS, CDR2 YYNGEE, per germline. V shed 0 bases and J 9 bases; nucleotides not matched to a gene: 8. The CDR3 consists of 15 residues. As DNA, the CDR3 is TGTGCCAGCAGCGTAGTCCCTAGCGGGCTTGGTGAGCAGTTCTTC. Its protein is CASSVVPSGLGEQFF.

The chain couples TRBV11-1 to TRBJ2-2; possible D gene TRBD2, 6 bases. CDR1 and CDR2 (germline): SGHAT, FQDESV (reference sequence). This CDR3 has 13 amino acids. V was clipped by 5 bases and J by 6 bases, with 10 bases between them. This CDR3 is CASSLEGAGELFF. DNA for the CDR3: TGTGCCAGCAGCCTGGAGGGTGCCGGGGAGCTGTTTTTT. The full variable domain, with the rest looked up from reference TRBV11-1 and TRBJ2-2, is EAEVAQSPRYKITEKSQAVAFWCDPISGHATLYWYRQILGQGPELLVQFQDESVVDDSQLPKDRFSAERLKGVDSTLKIQPAELGDSAMYLCASSLEGAGELFFGEGSRLTVL.

Points on this clone: Its ends do not fully match the called genes, so a read error is possible. CDR3 protein: CASGLDSGRTAKNIQYF. The CDR3 DNA reads as TGTGCCAGCGGCTTAGATTCAGGGAGAACGGCCAAAAACATTCAGTACTTC. The V call is TRBV7-8, the J call TRBJ2-4; D tentatively fits TRBD1 or TRBD2 (5 bases each). The CDR3 is 17 residues long. Germline-derived CDR1 and CDR2 are SGHVS and FQNEAQ.